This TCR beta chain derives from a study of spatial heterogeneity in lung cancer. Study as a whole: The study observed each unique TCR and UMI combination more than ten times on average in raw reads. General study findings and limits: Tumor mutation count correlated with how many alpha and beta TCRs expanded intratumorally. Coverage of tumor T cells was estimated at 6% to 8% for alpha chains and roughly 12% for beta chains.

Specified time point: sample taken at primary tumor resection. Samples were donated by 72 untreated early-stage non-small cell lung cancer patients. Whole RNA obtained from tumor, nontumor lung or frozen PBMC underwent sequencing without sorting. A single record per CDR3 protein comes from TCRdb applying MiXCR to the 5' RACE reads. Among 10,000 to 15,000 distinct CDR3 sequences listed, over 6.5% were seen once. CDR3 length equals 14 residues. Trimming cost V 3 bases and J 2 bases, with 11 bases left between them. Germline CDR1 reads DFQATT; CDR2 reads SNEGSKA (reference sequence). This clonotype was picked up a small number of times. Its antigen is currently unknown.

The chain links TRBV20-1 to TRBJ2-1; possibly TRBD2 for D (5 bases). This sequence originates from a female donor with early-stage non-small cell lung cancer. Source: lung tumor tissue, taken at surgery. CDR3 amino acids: CSASRRAPYNEQFF. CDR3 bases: TGCAGTGCTAGTAGGCGGGCCCCCTACAATGAGCAGTTCTTC.